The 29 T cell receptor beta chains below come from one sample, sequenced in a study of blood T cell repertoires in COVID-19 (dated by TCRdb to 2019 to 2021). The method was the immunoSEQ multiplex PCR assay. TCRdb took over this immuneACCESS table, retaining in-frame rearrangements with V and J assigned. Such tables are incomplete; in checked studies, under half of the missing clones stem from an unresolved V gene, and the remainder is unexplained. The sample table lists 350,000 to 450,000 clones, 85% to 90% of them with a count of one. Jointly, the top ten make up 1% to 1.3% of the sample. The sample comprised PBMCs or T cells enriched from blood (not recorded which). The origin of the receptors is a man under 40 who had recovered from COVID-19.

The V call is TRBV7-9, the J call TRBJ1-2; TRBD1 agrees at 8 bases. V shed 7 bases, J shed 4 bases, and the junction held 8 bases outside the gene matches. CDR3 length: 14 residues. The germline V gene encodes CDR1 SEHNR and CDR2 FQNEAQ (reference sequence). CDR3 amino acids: CASTSDRVGYGYTF. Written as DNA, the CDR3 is TGTGCCAGCACTTCGGACAGGGTCGGCTATGGCTACACCTTC.

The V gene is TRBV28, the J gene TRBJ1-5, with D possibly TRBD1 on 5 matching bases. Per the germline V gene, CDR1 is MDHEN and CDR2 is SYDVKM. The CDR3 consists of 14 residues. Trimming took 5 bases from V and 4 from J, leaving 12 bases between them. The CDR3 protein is CASSPTWTNQPQHF. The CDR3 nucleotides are TGTGCCAGCAGTCCCACTTGGACAAATCAGCCCCAGCATTTT.

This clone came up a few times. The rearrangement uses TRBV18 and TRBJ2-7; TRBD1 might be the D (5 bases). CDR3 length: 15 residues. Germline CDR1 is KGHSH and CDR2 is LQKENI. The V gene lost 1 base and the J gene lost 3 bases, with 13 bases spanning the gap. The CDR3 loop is CASSPQAGNLYEQYF. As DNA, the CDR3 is TGTGCCAGCTCACCACAGGCAGGGAACCTCTACGAGCAGTACTTC.

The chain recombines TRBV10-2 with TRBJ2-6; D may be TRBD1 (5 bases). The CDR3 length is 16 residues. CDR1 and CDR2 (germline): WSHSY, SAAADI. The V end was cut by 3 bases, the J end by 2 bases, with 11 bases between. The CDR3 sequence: CASSDRQTPGANVLTF. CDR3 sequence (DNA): TGCGCCAGCAGTGATCGACAGACCCCTGGGGCCAACGTCCTGACTTTC.

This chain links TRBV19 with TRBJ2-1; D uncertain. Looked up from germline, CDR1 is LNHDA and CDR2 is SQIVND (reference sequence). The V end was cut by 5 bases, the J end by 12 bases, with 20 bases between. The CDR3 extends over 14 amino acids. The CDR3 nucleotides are TGTGCCAGTAGTCTCACGGGTTCTTCACTGACGCAGTTCTTC. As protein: CASSLTGSSLTQFF.

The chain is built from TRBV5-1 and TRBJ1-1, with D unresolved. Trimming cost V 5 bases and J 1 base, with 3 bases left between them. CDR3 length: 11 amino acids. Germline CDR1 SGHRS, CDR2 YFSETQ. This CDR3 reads CASRANTEAFF. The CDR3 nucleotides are TGCGCCAGCAGGGCGAACACTGAAGCTTTCTTT.

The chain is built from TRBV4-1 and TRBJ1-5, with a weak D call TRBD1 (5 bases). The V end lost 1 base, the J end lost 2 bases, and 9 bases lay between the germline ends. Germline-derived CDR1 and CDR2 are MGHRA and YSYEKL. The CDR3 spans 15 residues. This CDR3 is CASSQGRGGNQPQHF. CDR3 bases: TGCGCCAGCAGCCAAGGGAGGGGTGGCAATCAGCCCCAGCATTTT.

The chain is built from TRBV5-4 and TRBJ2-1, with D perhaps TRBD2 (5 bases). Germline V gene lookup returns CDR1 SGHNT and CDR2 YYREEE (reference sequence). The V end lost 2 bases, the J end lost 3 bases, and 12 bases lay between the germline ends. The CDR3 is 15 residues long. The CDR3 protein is CASSFNSGSYNEQFF. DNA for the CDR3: TGTGCCAGCAGCTTTAACTCGGGGAGCTACAATGAGCAGTTCTTC.

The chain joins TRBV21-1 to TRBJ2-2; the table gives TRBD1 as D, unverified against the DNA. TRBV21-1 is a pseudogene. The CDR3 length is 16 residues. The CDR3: CASRPPDRGVTGELFF. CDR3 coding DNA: TGTGCCAGCAGACCCCCGGACAGGGGGGTAACCGGGGAGCTGTTTTTT.

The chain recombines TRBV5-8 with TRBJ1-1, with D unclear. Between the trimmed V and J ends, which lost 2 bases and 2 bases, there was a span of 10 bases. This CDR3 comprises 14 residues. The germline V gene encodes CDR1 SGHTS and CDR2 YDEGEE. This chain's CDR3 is CASSFRHTNTEAFF. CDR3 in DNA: TGTGCCAGCAGCTTCAGGCACACCAACACTGAAGCTTTCTTT.

CDR3 coding DNA: TGTGCCAGCATGGGCGGGAGCACAGATACGCAGTATTTT. Translating it yields CASMGGSTDTQYF. J is TRBJ2-3 and V is TRBV7-9; D is possibly TRBD2 (5 bases). V lost 7 bases and J 0 bases, leaving 8 bases between the germline ends. CDR3 length: 13 residues. Germline V gene lookup returns CDR1 SEHNR and CDR2 FQNEAQ (reference sequence). The full variable domain, rest sourced from reference TRBV7-9 and TRBJ2-3, is DTGVSQNPRHKITKRGQNVTFRCDPISEHNRLYWYRQTLGQGPEFLTYFQNEAQLEKSRLLSDRFSAERPKGSFSTLEIQRTEQGDSAMYLCASMGGSTDTQYFGPGTRLTVL.

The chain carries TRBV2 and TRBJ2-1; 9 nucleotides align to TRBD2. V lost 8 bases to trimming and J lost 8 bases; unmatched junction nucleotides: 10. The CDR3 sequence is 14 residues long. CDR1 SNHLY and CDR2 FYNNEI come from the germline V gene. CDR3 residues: CASGTSGLTDEQFF. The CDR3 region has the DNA TGTGCCAGCGGAACTAGCGGGTTAACCGATGAGCAGTTCTTC.

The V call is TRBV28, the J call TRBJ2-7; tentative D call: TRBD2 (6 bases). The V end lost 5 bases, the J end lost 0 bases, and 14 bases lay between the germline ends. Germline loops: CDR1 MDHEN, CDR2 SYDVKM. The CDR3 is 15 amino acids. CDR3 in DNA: TGTGCCAGCAGTACAATTCGGGGGAACTCCTACGAGCAGTACTTC. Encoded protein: CASSTIRGNSYEQYF.

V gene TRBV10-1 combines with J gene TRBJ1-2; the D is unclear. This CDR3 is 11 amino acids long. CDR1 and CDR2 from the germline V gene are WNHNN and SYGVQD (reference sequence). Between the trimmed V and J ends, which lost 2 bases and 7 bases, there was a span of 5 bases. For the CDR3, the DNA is TGCGCCAGCAGTGAGCCCGGTGGCTACACCTTC. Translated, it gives CASSEPGGYTF.

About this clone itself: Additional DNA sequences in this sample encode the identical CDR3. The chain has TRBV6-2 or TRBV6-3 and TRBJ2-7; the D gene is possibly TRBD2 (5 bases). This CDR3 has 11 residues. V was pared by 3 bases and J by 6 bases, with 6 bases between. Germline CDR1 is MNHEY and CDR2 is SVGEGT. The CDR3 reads CASSYRGEQYF. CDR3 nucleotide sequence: TGTGCCAGCAGTTATCGGGGCGAGCAGTACTTC.

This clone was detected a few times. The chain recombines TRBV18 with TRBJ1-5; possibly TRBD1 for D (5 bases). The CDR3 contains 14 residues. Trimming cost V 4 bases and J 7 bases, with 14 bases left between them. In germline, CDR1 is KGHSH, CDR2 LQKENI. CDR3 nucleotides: TGTGCCAGCTCACAACAACAGGAGGGCCAGCCCCAGCATTTT. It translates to CASSQQQEGQPQHF.

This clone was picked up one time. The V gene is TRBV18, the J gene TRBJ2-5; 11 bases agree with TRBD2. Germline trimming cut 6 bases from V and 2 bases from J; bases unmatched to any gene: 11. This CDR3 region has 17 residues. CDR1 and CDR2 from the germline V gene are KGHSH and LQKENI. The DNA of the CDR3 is TGTGCCAGCTCGTCACGGCGGATAGCGGGAGGGCAAGAGACCCAGTACTTC. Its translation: CASSSRRIAGGQETQYF.

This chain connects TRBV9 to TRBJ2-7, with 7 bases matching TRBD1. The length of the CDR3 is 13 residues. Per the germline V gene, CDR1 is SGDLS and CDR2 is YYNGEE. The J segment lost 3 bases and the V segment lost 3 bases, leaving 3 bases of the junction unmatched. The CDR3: CASSDQGDYEQYF. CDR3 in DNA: TGTGCCAGCAGCGACCAGGGGGACTACGAGCAGTACTTC.

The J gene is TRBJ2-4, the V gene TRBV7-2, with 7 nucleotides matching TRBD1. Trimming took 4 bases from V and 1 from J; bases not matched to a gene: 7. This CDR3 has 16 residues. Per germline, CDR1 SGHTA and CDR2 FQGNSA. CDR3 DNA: TGTGCCAGCAGCTCAGCAGGGGGACGGGCCAAAAACATTCAGTACTTC. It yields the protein CASSSAGGRAKNIQYF. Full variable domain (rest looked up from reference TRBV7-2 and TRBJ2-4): GAGVSQSPSNKVTEKGKDVELRCDPISGHTALYWYRQSLGQGLEFLIYFQGNSAPDKSGLPSDRFSAERTGGSVSTLTIQRTQQEDSAVYLCASSSAGGRAKNIQYFGAGTRLSVL.

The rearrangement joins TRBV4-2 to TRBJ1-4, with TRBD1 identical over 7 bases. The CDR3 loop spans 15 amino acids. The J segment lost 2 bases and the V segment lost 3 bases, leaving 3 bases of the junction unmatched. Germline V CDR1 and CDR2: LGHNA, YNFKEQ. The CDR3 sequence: CASSQSTGTNEKLFF. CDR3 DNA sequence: TGTGCCAGCAGCCAGTCGACAGGGACTAATGAAAAACTGTTTTTT.

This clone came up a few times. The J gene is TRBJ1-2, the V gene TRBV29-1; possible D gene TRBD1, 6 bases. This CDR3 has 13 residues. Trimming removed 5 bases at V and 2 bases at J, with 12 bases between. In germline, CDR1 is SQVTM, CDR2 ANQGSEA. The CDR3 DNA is TGCAGCGTTAATACCGGGACAAACTATGGCTACACCTTC. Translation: CSVNTGTNYGYTF. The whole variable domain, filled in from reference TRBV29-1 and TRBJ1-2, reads SAVISQKPSRDICQRGTSLTIQCQVDSQVTMMFWYRQQPGQSLTLIATANQGSEATYESGFVIDKFPISRPNLTFSTLTVSNMSPEDSSIYLCSVNTGTNYGYTFGSGTRLTVV.

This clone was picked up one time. This CDR3 reads CASSFLSGPGTQYF. CDR3 nucleotides: TGTGCCAGCAGCTTCCTTAGCGGGCCAGGGACCCAGTACTTC. V gene TRBV11-2 combines with J gene TRBJ2-5; 7 nucleotides agree with TRBD2. The germline CDR1 and CDR2 sequences are SGHAT and FQNNGV. This CDR3 spans 14 amino acids. The V gene end was trimmed by 3 bases and the J gene end by 7 bases; junction bases not matched to a gene: 8. Using reference TRBV11-2 and TRBJ2-5 for the parts outside the CDR3, the full variable domain is EAGVAQSPRYKIIEKRQSVAFWCNPISGHATLYWYQQILGQGPKLLIQFQNNGVVDDSQLPKDRFSAERLKGVDSTLKIQPAKLEDSAVYLCASSFLSGPGTQYFGPGTRLLVL.

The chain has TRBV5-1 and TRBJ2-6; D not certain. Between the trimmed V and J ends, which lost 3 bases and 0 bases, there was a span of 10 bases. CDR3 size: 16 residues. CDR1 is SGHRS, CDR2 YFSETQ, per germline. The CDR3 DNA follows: TGCGCCAGCAGCTCGACTGGAAGCTCTGGGGCCAACGTCCTGACTTTC. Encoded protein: CASSSTGSSGANVLTF.

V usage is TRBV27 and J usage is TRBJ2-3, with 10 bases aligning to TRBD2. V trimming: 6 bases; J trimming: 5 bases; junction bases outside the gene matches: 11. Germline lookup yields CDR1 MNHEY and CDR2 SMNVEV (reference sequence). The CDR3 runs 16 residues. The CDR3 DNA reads TGTGCCAGCAGATCAGCGGGAGGGCCCCGTGGAGATACGCAGTATTTT. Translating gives CASRSAGGPRGDTQYF.

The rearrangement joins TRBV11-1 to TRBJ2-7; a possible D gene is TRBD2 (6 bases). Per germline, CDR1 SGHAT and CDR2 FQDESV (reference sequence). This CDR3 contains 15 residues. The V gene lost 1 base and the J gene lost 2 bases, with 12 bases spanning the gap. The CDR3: CASSLVGGAAYEQYF. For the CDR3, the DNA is TGTGCCAGCAGCTTAGTTGGCGGGGCAGCCTACGAGCAGTACTTC.

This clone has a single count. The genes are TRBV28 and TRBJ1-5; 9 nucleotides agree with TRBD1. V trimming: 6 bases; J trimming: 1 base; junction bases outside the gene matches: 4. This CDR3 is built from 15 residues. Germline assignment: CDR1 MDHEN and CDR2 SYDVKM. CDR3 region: CASSRTGASNQPQHF. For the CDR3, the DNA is TGTGCCAGCAGCCGGACAGGGGCGAGCAATCAGCCCCAGCATTTT.

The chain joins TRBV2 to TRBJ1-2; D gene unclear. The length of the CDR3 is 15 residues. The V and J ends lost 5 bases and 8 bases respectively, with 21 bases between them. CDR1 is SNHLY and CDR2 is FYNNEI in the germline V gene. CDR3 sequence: CASSLSGVGSRGYTF. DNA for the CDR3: TGTGCCAGCAGTCTTTCCGGGGTAGGGTCGCGAGGCTACACCTTC.

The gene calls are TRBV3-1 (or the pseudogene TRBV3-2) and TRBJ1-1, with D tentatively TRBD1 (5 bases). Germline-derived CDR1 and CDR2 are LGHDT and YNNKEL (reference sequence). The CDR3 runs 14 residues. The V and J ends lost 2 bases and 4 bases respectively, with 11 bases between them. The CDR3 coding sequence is TGTGCCAGCAGCCAATCCAGGGCAGTCACTGAAGCTTTCTTT. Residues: CASSQSRAVTEAFF.

The CDR3 DNA sequence: TGCGCCAGCAGTTTCTTGGAGTCGGTTTACAATGAGCAGTTCTTC. This gives the protein CASSFLESVYNEQFF. This chain links TRBV5-1 with TRBJ2-1; D unresolved. CDR1 is SGHRS, CDR2 YFSETQ, per germline. The CDR3 runs to 15 residues. Trimming removed 5 bases from V and 4 bases from J, with 16 bases in between.